The 4 T cell receptor beta chains reported below all come from one sample, sequenced in a study of blood T cell repertoires in COVID-19. Generated by immunoSEQ multiplex PCR, the TCRdb table keeps only in-frame clones and is missing some. The profile shows roughly 210,000 clones, around 90% of them singletons. Sequencing input: peripheral blood. The origin of the receptors is a man in his 70s with acute or convalescent COVID-19.

Concerning this clone itself: Other DNA sequences in this specimen translate into the identical CDR3. The genes are TRBV3-1 (or the pseudogene TRBV3-2) and TRBJ2-7; 7 bases map to TRBD1. Germline-derived CDR1 and CDR2 are LGHDT and YNNKEL (reference sequence). J lost 3 bases, V lost 4 bases, and 0 bases had no gene match. This CDR3 is built from 12 residues. In DNA form, the CDR3 reads TGTGCCAGCAGCCCAGGGGGCTACGAGCAGTACTTC. It encodes CASSPGGYEQYF.

The sample holds one count of this clone. The J gene is TRBJ2-5, the V gene TRBV7-8, with D possibly being TRBD2 (5 bases). Germline V gene lookup returns CDR1 SGHVS and CDR2 FQNEAQ. V lost 5 bases and J lost 4, with 14 bases in between. This CDR3 is 14 amino acids long. CDR3 coding DNA: TGTGCCAGCAGCAAATGGGGAGTGTCAGAGACCCAGTACTTC. Protein: CASSKWGVSETQYF.

V usage is TRBV29-1 and J usage is TRBJ2-1; no clear D. V was shortened by 3 bases and J by 5 bases, with 8 bases between the two germline ends. Looked up from germline, CDR1 is SQVTM and CDR2 is ANQGSEA. The CDR3 has 12 amino acids. CDR3 nucleotides: TGCAGCGTTGATAGGCTAGACAATGAGCAGTTCTTC. Translation gives CSVDRLDNEQFF.

This clone was seen just once. The chain combines TRBV7-2 with TRBJ2-7; 8 bases match TRBD1. CDR1 SGHTA and CDR2 FQGNSA come from the germline V gene. V dropped 5 bases and J dropped 2; count of bases not matched to a gene: 14. The CDR3 runs 17 residues. As DNA, the CDR3 is TGTGCCAGCAGCCTACCCGACAGGGGCCGAGTTACCTACGAGCAGTACTTC. Its protein is CASSLPDRGRVTYEQYF.